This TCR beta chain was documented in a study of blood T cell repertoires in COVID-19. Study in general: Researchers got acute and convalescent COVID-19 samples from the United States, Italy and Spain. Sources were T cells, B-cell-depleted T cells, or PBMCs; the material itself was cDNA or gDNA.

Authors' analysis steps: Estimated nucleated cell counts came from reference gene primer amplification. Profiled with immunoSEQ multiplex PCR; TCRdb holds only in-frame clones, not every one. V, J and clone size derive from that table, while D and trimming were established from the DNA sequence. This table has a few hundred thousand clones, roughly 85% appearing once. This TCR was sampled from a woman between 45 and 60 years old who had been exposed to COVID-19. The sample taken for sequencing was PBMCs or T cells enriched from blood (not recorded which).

The CDR3 DNA sequence: TGTGCCTGGAGTGAGGGAGTAGTCTACGAGCAGTACTTC. Protein: CAWSEGVVYEQYF. This sequence joins TRBV30 and TRBJ2-7, with a tentative D call TRBD2 (5 bases). With 1 base removed from V and 3 bases from J, the gap between germline ends came to 10 bases. The CDR3 has 13 amino acids. Germline V gene data show CDR1 as GTSNPN and CDR2 as SVGIG (reference sequence).